These 24 T cell receptor beta chains share one sample of origin, sequenced in a study of T cell responses to AZD1222 COVID-19 vaccine (dated by TCRdb to the early 2020s). Libraries were prepared through the immunoSEQ multiplex PCR assay. TCRdb holds this immuneACCESS table with in-frame rearrangements only. Some clones are missing; in checked studies, unresolved V genes explain under half, and the rest has no known cause. A total of over 85,000 clones appear in this sample, roughly 90% of them only once. About 17% of the sample is held by the ten biggest clonotypes. The time point label of this sample denotes: about 28 days (+/-7) after the second vaccine dose. Here the sequenced sample was peripheral blood, taken 28 days after the second AZD1222 dose. Receptors were obtained from an adult who received the AZD1222 COVID-19 vaccine.

The V call is TRBV11-3, the J call TRBJ1-1; 8 nucleotides line up with TRBD1. After removal of 3 bases from V and 3 bases from J, the junction contained 0 bases not matched to a gene. Germline CDR1 reads SGHNT; CDR2 reads YENEEA. The CDR3 runs to 13 residues. CDR3 residues: CASSLTGDTEAFF. DNA for the CDR3: TGTGCCAGCAGCTTGACAGGGGACACTGAAGCTTTCTTT.

J is TRBJ2-3 and V is TRBV5-4; D unresolved. V gave up 6 bases and J gave up 2 bases, with 13 bases separating them. The germline CDR1 and CDR2 sequences are SGHNT and YYREEE (reference sequence). The CDR3 has 14 residues. The CDR3 loop is CASTLHGATDTQYF. The DNA of the CDR3 is TGTGCCAGCACCTTACACGGAGCCACAGATACGCAGTATTTT. The entire variable domain, with the rest obtained from reference TRBV5-4 and TRBJ2-3, is as follows: ETGVTQSPTHLIKTRGQQVTLRCSSQSGHNTVSWYQQALGQGPQFIFQYYREEENGRGNFPPRFSGLQFPNYSSELNVNALELDDSALYLCASTLHGATDTQYFGPGTRLTVL.

This clone is medium-sized (0.01 to 0.1%) in the sample. The rearrangement joins TRBV5-1 to TRBJ2-3; a possible D gene is TRBD2 (7 bases). The germline CDR1 and CDR2 sequences are SGHRS and YFSETQ. The CDR3 totals 14 residues. The ends were cut back, 6 bases at V and 4 bases at J, with 15 bases in the middle. The CDR3 DNA is TGCGCCAGCACCCAAGGGGGGGAGGCAGATACGCAGTATTTT. This sequence encodes CASTQGGEADTQYF.

This clone has only one observation. The rearrangement links TRBV10-3 to TRBJ2-3, with 8 positions matching TRBD1. Germline CDR1 ENHRY, CDR2 SYGVKD. The trim removed 6 bases at V and 0 bases at J, leaving 5 bases unmatched. The CDR3 runs 15 residues. The CDR3 nucleotides are TGTGCCATCAGGAACCGGGACAGGAGCACAGATACGCAGTATTTT. It translates to CAIRNRDRSTDTQYF.

The chain carries TRBV4-1 and TRBJ2-1; possible D gene TRBD2, 6 bases. The V gene lost 0 bases and the J gene lost 3 bases, with 15 bases spanning the gap. The CDR3 runs 17 residues. The germline V gene encodes CDR1 MGHRA and CDR2 YSYEKL. This CDR3 is CASSQDSGRRGYNEQFF. The CDR3 DNA reads TGCGCCAGCAGCCAAGATTCTGGCCGGAGGGGCTACAATGAGCAGTTCTTC.

The sample holds a few counts of this clone. The J gene is TRBJ1-6, the V gene TRBV30, with 7 bases aligning to TRBD1. Germline values: CDR1 GTSNPN, CDR2 SVGIG (reference sequence). Trimming took 2 bases from V and 7 from J; bases not matched to a gene: 5. The CDR3 spans 14 residues. The CDR3 reads CAWSKGARNSPLHF. The CDR3 nucleotides are TGTGCCTGGAGTAAGGGGGCAAGAAATTCACCCCTCCACTTT.

The genes are TRBV28 and TRBJ2-3; 9 bases are shared with TRBD2. The CDR3 is 16 amino acids. V shed 1 base, J shed 4 bases, and the junction held 6 bases outside the gene matches. Germline-derived CDR1 and CDR2 are MDHEN and SYDVKM. The chain's CDR3 is CASSLSPTSGSDTQYF. CDR3 sequence (DNA): TGTGCCAGCAGTTTATCTCCGACTAGCGGATCAGATACGCAGTATTTT.

The chain has TRBV27 and TRBJ2-1; 14 nucleotides agree with TRBD2. CDR1 and CDR2 from the germline V gene are MNHEY and SMNVEV (reference sequence). V lost 2 bases to trimming and J lost 10 bases; unmatched junction nucleotides: 7. The CDR3 runs 16 residues. The CDR3 here is CASSLGRLAGGMEQFF. DNA for the CDR3: TGTGCCAGCAGTTTAGGAAGACTAGCGGGAGGGATGGAGCAGTTCTTC.

This rearrangement joins TRBV18 to TRBJ2-7, with no clear D. Trimming cost V 2 bases and J 4 bases, with 6 bases left between them. Germline loops: CDR1 KGHSH, CDR2 LQKENI. This CDR3 has 12 residues. CDR3 region: CASSPDPYEQYF. CDR3 in DNA: TGTGCCAGCTCACCAGATCCGTACGAGCAGTACTTC.

The V call is TRBV6-5, the J call TRBJ1-1; D is perhaps TRBD1 (5 bases). The V gene's germline CDR1 is MNHEY and CDR2 SVGAGI. This CDR3 spans 15 amino acids. V was cut by 3 bases and J by 1 base, with 12 bases left in between. In DNA, the CDR3 is TGTGCCAGCAGTTATTTCAACCAGGGGAACACTGAAGCTTTCTTT. It encodes CASSYFNQGNTEAFF.

J is TRBJ2-2 and V is TRBV11-3; 7 bases map to TRBD1. The junction had 11 bases not matched to a gene; V was cut back by 2 bases and J by 2 bases. The germline CDR1 and CDR2 sequences are SGHNT and YENEEA. CDR3 length: 18 amino acids. CDR3 protein: CASSLSSRQGPNTGELFF. Here the CDR3 DNA reads TGTGCCAGCAGCTTATCGTCCCGACAGGGACCCAACACCGGGGAGCTGTTTTTT.

The rearrangement links TRBV5-4 to TRBJ2-1, with 12 bases that match TRBD2. V shed 3 bases and J 9 bases; nucleotides not matched to a gene: 10. Per germline, CDR1 SGHNT and CDR2 YYREEE (reference sequence). This CDR3 has 16 residues. The CDR3 DNA sequence: TGTGCCAGCAGCTCACAGACTAGCGGGAGATCTAGTGAGCAGTTCTTC. Residues: CASSSQTSGRSSEQFF.

The chain carries TRBV10-3 and TRBJ2-3; 10 bases align to TRBD2. The CDR3 loop spans 17 amino acids. Trimming at V came to 7 bases and at J to 1 base, leaving 11 bases not matched to a gene. Germline lookup yields CDR1 ENHRY and CDR2 SYGVKD. The CDR3, as DNA: TGTGCCATCACCAAAAGCCGTCTAGCGGGGGGCACAGATACGCAGTATTTT. This gives the protein CAITKSRLAGGTDTQYF.

The J gene is TRBJ1-4, the V gene TRBV6-5; unclear D gene. Germline V CDR1 and CDR2: MNHEY, SVGAGI. V lost 8 bases, J lost 4 bases, and 11 bases lay in between. This CDR3 is built from 13 residues. The CDR3 region is CASGRALNEKLFF. The CDR3 nucleotides read TGTGCCAGCGGGAGGGCCCTTAATGAAAAACTGTTTTTT.

The rearrangement links TRBV2 to TRBJ2-4; possibly TRBD2 for D (6 bases). V was cut by 8 bases and J by 10 bases, with 21 bases left in between. The length of the CDR3 is 14 residues. Germline values: CDR1 SNHLY, CDR2 FYNNEI. The DNA of the CDR3 is TGTGCCAGCTCCATAGCGGTCCAGACCTTGATTCAGTACTTC. Its protein is CASSIAVQTLIQYF.

This rearrangement joins TRBV28 to TRBJ2-7, with TRBD1 as a possible D gene (6 bases). The CDR3 totals 15 residues. The V end was cut by 5 bases, the J end by 5 bases, with 19 bases between. In germline, CDR1 is MDHEN, CDR2 SYDVKM. The DNA of the CDR3 is TGTGCCAGCAGTCTCCTCCGAGGGGACACAGACGAGCAGTACTTC. Its translation is CASSLLRGDTDEQYF.

A single count supports this clone. The chain carries TRBV27 and TRBJ1-2; possibly TRBD1 for D (5 bases). Germline CDR1 reads MNHEY; CDR2 reads SMNVEV (reference sequence). CDR3 length equals 18 residues. V lost 3 bases, J lost 0 bases, and 20 bases lay in between. DNA for the CDR3: TGTGCCAGCAGTTTTTCTCGATACACAGGCCCTACTAACTATGGCTACACCTTC. Its protein is CASSFSRYTGPTNYGYTF.

The gene calls are TRBV21-1 and TRBJ2-7; the D call in the table, TRBD2, was not verified against the DNA. TRBV21-1 is deemed a pseudogene. CDR3 length: 17 residues. The CDR3 region is CASSPLGLAGLLYEQYF. The DNA of the CDR3 is TGTGCCAGCAGCCCTCTAGGACTAGCGGGTCTGCTCTACGAGCAGTACTTC.

This clone was observed a handful of times. The chain joins TRBV28 to TRBJ2-6; no clear D. The CDR3 length is 13 residues. The ends were cut back, 7 bases at V and 13 bases at J, with 17 bases in the middle. Germline V CDR1 and CDR2: MDHEN, SYDVKM. The CDR3 region is CASTSPPPGVLTF. The CDR3 nucleotides read TGTGCCAGCACGTCACCTCCGCCCGGGGTCCTGACTTTC.

The gene calls are TRBV5-1 and TRBJ1-2; TRBD1 might be the D (5 bases). The length of the CDR3 is 13 residues. The V and J ends lost 5 bases and 6 bases respectively, with 14 bases between them. Germline CDR1 and CDR2: SGHRS and YFSETQ. CDR3 DNA sequence: TGCGCCAGCAGTCGCCGCGAAGGGGATGGCTACACCTTC. Translated: CASSRREGDGYTF.

This chain connects TRBV9 to TRBJ2-7, with D unresolved. CDR1 is SGDLS, CDR2 YYNGEE, per germline. This CDR3 is built from 15 residues. Trimming left V 2 bases short and J 2 bases short, with 14 bases between. The CDR3 sequence: CASSVGRSETYEQYF. Written as DNA, the CDR3 is TGTGCCAGCAGCGTGGGTAGGTCAGAGACCTACGAGCAGTACTTC.

In regard to this clone: Other DNA sequences in the same sample also yield this CDR3. CDR3 DNA sequence: TGTGCCAGCAGCTTGGCGGCTTCTCAATATGGCTACACCTTC. Translation: CASSLAASQYGYTF. The chain links TRBV5-4 to TRBJ1-2; D gene uncertain. This CDR3 is built from 14 residues. Per germline, CDR1 SGHNT and CDR2 YYREEE (reference sequence). The V gene lost 0 bases and the J gene lost 5 bases, with 11 bases spanning the gap.

V is TRBV5-1 and J is TRBJ2-2, with TRBD1 as a possible D gene (5 bases). Trimming removed 0 bases from V and 3 bases from J, with 12 bases in between. Germline-derived CDR1 and CDR2 are SGHRS and YFSETQ. CDR3 size: 16 residues. This CDR3 is CASSLGFTGDTGELFF. In nucleotides, the CDR3 is TGCGCCAGCAGCTTGGGGTTTACAGGTGACACCGGGGAGCTGTTTTTT.

The chain uses TRBV28 and TRBJ1-1, with unresolved D. Trimming took off 8 bases at V and 5 bases at J, with 9 bases between the two ends. Per germline, CDR1 MDHEN and CDR2 SYDVKM. This CDR3 is built from 11 residues. The CDR3 here is CASEQMTEAFF. CDR3 nucleotide sequence: TGTGCCAGCGAACAGATGACTGAAGCTTTCTTT.